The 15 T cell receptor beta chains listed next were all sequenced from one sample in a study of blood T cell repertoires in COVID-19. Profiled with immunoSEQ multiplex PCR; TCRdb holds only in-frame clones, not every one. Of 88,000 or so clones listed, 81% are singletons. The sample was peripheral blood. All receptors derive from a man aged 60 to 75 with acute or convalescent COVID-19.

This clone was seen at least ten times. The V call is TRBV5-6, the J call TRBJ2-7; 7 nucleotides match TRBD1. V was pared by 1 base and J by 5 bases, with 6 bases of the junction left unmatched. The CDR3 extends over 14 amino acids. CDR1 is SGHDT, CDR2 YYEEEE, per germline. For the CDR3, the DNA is TGTGCCAGCAGCTTGTACGAGACAGGGAACGAGCAGTACTTC. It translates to CASSLYETGNEQYF.

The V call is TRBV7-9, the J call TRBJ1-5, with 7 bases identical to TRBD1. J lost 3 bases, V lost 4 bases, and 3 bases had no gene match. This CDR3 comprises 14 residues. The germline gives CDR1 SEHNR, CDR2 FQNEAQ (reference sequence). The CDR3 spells CASSSTGHNQPQHF. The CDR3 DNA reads TGTGCCAGCAGCTCGACAGGGCACAATCAGCCCCAGCATTTT.

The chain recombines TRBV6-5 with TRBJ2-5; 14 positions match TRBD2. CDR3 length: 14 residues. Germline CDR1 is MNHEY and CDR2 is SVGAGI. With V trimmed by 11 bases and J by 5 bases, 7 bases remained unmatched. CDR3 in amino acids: CAVETSGRGETQYF. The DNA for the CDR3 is TGTGCCGTGGAGACTAGCGGGAGGGGTGAGACCCAGTACTTC.

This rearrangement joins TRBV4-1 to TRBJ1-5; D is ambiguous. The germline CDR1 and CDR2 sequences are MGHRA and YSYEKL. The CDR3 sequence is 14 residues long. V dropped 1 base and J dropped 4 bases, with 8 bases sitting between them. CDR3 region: CASSQAVANQPQHF. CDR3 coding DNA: TGCGCCAGCAGCCAAGCCGTGGCAAATCAGCCCCAGCATTTT.

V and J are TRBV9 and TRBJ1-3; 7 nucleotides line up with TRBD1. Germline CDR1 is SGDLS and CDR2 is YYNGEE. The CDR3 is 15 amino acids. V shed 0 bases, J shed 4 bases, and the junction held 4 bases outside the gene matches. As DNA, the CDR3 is TGTGCCAGCAGCGTAGGACAGGGCTCGGGAAACACCATATATTTT. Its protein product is CASSVGQGSGNTIYF.

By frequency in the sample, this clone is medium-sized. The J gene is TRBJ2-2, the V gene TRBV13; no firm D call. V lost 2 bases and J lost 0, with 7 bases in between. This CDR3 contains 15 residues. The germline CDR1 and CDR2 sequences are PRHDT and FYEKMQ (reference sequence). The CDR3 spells CASSLPDSNTGELFF. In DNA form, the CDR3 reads TGTGCCAGCAGCTTACCAGATTCGAACACCGGGGAGCTGTTTTTT.

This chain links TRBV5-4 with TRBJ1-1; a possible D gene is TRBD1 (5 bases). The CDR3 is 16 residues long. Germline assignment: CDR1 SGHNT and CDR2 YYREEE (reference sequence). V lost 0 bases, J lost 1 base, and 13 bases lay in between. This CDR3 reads CASSLVGGASNTEAFF. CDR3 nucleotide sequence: TGTGCCAGCAGCTTGGTCGGTGGGGCATCGAACACTGAAGCTTTCTTT.

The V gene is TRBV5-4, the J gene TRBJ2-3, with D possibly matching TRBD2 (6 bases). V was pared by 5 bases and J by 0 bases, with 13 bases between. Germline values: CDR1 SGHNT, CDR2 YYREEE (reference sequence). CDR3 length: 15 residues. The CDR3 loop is CASRESGGSTDTQYF. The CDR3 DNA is TGTGCCAGCAGAGAGTCTGGGGGGAGCACAGATACGCAGTATTTT. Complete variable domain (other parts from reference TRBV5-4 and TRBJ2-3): ETGVTQSPTHLIKTRGQQVTLRCSSQSGHNTVSWYQQALGQGPQFIFQYYREEENGRGNFPPRFSGLQFPNYSSELNVNALELDDSALYLCASRESGGSTDTQYFGPGTRLTVL.

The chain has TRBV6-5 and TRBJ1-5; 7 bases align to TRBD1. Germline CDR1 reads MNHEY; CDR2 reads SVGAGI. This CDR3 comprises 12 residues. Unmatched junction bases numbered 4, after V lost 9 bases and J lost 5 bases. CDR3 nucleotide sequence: TGTGCCAGTAACAGGGGAGATCAGCCCCAGCATTTT. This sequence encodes CASNRGDQPQHF.

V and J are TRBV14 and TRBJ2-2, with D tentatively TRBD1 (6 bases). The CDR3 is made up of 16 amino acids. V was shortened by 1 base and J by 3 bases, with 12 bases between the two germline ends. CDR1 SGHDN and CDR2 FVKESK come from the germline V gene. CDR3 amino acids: CASSQVVGAYTGELFF. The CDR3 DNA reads TGTGCCAGCAGCCAAGTGGTGGGGGCCTACACCGGGGAGCTGTTTTTT.

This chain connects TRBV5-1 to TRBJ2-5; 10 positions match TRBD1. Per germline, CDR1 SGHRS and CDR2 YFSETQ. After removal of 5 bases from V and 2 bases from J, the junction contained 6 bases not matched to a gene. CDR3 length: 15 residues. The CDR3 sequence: CASSQPGQGQETQYF. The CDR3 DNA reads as TGCGCCAGCAGTCAGCCGGGACAGGGGCAAGAGACCCAGTACTTC.

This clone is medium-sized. The CDR3 nucleotides read TGTGCCAGCAAGTGGAGGTATGGCTACACCTTC. As protein: CASKWRYGYTF. The chain links TRBV6-5 to TRBJ1-2; D gene uncertain. The V and J ends lost 7 bases and 5 bases respectively, with 8 bases between them. Germline V CDR1 and CDR2: MNHEY, SVGAGI. This CDR3 spans 11 amino acids.

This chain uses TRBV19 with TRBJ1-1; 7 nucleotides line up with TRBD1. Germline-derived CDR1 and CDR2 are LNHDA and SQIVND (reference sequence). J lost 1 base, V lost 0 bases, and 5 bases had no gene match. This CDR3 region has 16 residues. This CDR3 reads CASSIEVRTGNTEAFF. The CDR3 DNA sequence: TGTGCCAGTAGTATAGAGGTAAGGACAGGGAACACTGAAGCTTTCTTT.

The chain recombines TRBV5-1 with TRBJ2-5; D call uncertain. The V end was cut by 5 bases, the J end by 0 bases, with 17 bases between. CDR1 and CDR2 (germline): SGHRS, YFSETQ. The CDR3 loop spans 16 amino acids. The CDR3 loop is CASRRSVESYQETQYF. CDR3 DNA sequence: TGCGCCAGCAGGCGGTCAGTAGAGTCGTACCAAGAGACCCAGTACTTC.

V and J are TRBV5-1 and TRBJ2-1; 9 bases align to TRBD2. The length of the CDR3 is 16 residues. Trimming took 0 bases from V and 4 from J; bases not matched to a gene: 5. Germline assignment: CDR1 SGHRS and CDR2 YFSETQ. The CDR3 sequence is CASSLGSTSGYNEQFF. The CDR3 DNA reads TGCGCCAGCAGCTTGGGATCGACTAGCGGATACAATGAGCAGTTCTTC.